In its sample, the clone carrying this TCR beta chain was seen a few times. This record belongs to a study of cytomegalovirus exposure and HLA in healthy donors. The repertoire was sequenced with immunoSEQ multiplex PCR; TCRdb's copy has only in-frame clones and lacks some. In the table there are about 240,000 clones, approximately 86% of which are singletons. This TCR was sampled from a woman between 25 and 40 years old in good health and CMV-seropositive. The source material was PBMCs.

The CDR3 sequence is CASSGHTGYTF. The CDR3 nucleotides are TGTGCCAGCAGTGGTCACACGGGCTACACCTTC. The genes are TRBV2 and TRBJ1-2; D is uncertain. Germline V lookup: CDR1 SNHLY, CDR2 FYNNEI. The CDR3 runs to 11 residues. V lost 4 bases and J lost 8, with 8 bases in between.